This T cell receptor (beta chain) was obtained from a study of blood T cell repertoires in COVID-19. Study summary: Specimens from acute and convalescent COVID-19 originated in the United States, Italy and Spain.

Grouping used clinical history reported by participants in a survey and questionnaire. Per the authors' pipeline: Counts of nucleated cells, estimated from reference gene primer amplification, were obtained. TCRdb's copy holds only in-frame clones and misses some; the assay was immunoSEQ multiplex PCR. Clonal size and the V and J genes are those of that table, whereas D and trimming came from the DNA. The sample holds 200,000 to 250,000 clones, 70% to 90% seen once. V gave up 3 bases and J gave up 11 bases; unmatched junction bases: 3. This CDR3 has 12 amino acids. Germline loops: CDR1 SGHRS, CDR2 YFSETQ.

The rearrangement uses TRBV5-1 and TRBJ1-1; TRBD1 matches at 11 bases. The sequence was obtained from a man over 45 who had been exposed to COVID-19. The sequenced sample was PBMCs or T cells enriched from blood (not recorded which). CDR3 sequence (DNA): TGCGCCAGCAGCTGGGACAGGGGGGAGGCTTTCTTT. Translated: CASSWDRGEAFF. The complete variable domain, with remaining parts taken from reference TRBV5-1 and TRBJ1-1, reads KAGVTQTPRYLIKTRGQQVTLSCSPISGHRSVSWYQQTPGQGLQFLFEYFSETQRNKGNFPGRFSGRQFSNSRSEMNVSTLELGDSALYLCASSWDRGEAFFGQGTRLTVV.